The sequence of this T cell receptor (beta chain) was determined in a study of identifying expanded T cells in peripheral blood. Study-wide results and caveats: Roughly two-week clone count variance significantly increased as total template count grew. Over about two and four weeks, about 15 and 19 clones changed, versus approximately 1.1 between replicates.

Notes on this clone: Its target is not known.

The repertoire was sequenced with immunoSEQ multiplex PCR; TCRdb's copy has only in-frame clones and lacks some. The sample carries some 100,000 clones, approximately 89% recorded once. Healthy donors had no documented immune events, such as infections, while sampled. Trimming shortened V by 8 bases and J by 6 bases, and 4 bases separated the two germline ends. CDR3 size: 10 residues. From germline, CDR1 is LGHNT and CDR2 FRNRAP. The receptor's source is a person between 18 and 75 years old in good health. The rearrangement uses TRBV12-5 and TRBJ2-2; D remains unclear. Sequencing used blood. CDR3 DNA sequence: TGTGCTAGTAGCGCCGGGGAGCTGTTTTTT. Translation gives CASSAGELFF.